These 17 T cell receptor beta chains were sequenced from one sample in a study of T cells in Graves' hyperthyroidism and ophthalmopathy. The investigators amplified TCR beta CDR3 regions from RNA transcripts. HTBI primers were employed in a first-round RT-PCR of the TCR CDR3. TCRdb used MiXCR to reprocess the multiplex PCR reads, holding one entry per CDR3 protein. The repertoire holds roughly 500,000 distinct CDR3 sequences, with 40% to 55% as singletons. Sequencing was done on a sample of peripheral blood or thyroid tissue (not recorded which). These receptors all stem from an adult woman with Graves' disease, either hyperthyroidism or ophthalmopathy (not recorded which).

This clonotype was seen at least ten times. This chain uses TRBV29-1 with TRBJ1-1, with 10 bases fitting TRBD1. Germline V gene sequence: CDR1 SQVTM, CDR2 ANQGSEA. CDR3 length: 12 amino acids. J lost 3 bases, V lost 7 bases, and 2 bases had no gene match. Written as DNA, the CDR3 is TGCAGCGCAGGGACAGGGGACACTGAAGCTTTCTTT. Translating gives CSAGTGDTEAFF.

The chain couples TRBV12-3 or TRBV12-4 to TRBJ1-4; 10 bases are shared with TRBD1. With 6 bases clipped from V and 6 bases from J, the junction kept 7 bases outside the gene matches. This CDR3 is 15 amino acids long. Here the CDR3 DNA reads TGTGCCAGCAGCCGGAGCGGGACAGGGGATGAAAAACTGTTTTTT. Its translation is CASSRSGTGDEKLFF.

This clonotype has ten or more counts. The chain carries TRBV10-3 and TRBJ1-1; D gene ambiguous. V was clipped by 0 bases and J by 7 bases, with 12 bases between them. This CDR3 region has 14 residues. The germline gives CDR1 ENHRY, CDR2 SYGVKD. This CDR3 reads CAISESWQYFEAFF. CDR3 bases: TGTGCCATCAGTGAGTCGTGGCAGTACTTTGAAGCTTTCTTT.

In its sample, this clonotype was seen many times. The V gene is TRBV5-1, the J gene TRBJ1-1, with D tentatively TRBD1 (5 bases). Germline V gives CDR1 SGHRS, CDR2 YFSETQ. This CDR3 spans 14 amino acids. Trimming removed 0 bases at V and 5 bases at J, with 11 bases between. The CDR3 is CASSLDIQGTEAFF. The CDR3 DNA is TGCGCCAGCAGCTTGGATATTCAGGGTACTGAAGCTTTCTTT.

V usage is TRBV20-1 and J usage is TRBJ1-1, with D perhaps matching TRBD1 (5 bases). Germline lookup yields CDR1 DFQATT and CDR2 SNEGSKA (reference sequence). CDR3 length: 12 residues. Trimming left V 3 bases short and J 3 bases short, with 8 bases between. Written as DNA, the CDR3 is TGCAGTGCTAGTGCGACAGACACTGAAGCTTTCTTT. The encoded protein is CSASATDTEAFF.

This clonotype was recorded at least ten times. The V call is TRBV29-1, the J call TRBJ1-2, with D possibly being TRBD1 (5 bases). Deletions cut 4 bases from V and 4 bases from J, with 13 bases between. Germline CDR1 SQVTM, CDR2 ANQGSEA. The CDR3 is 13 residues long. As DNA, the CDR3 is TGCAGCGTTGGCCAGGGACTTTCCTATGGCTACACCTTC. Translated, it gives CSVGQGLSYGYTF.

The CDR3 bases are TGTGCCATCAGCCTTTCGGGGACAGGGTATAGCAATCAGCCCCAGCATTTT. Amino acids: CAISLSGTGYSNQPQHF. The chain recombines TRBV10-3 with TRBJ1-5, with 9 nucleotides matching TRBD1. Germline V gene lookup returns CDR1 ENHRY and CDR2 SYGVKD. The CDR3 has 17 residues. The junction had 9 bases not matched to a gene; V was cut back by 6 bases and J by 0 bases.

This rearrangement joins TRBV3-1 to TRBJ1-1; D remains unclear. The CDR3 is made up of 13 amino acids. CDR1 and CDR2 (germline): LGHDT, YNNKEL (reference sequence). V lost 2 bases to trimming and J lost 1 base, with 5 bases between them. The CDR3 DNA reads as TGTGCCAGCAGCCAAAGGCCGAACACTGAAGCTTTCTTT. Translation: CASSQRPNTEAFF. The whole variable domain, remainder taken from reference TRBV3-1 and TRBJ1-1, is DTAVSQTPKYLVTQMGNDKSIKCEQNLGHDTMYWYKQDSKKFLKIMFSYNNKELIINETVPNRFSPKSPDKAHLNLHINSLELGDSAVYFCASSQRPNTEAFFGQGTRLTVV.

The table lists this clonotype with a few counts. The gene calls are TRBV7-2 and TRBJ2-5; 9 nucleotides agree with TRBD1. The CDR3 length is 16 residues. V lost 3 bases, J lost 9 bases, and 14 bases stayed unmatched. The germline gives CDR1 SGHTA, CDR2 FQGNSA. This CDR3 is CASSLDRGGTELAQYF. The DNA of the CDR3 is TGTGCCAGCAGCTTGGACAGGGGAGGGACCGAATTGGCCCAGTACTTC.

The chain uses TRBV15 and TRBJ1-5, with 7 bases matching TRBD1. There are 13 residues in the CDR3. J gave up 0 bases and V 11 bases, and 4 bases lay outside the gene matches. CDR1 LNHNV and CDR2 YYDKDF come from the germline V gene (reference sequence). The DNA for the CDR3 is TGTGCCGGACAGGACAATAGCAATCAGCCCCAGCATTTT. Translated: CAGQDNSNQPQHF.

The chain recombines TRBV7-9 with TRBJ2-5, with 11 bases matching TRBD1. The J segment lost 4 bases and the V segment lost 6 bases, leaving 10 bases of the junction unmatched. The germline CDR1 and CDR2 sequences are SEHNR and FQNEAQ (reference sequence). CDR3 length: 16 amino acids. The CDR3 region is CASSQTGTGGRETQYF. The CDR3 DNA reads TGTGCCAGCAGTCAAACCGGGACAGGGGGTCGAGAGACCCAGTACTTC.

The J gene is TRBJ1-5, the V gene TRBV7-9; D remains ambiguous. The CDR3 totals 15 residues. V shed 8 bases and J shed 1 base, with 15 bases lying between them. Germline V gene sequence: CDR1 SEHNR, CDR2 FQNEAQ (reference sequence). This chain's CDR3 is CASRRETLSNQPQHF. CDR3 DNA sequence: TGTGCCAGCCGGCGCGAGACACTGAGCAATCAGCCCCAGCATTTT.

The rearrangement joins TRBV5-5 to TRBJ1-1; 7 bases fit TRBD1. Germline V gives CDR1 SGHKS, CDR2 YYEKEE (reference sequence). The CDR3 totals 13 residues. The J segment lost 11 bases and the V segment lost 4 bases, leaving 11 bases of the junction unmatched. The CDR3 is CASSPVTGIKAFF. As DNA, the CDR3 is TGTGCCAGCAGCCCTGTGACAGGGATTAAGGCTTTCTTT.

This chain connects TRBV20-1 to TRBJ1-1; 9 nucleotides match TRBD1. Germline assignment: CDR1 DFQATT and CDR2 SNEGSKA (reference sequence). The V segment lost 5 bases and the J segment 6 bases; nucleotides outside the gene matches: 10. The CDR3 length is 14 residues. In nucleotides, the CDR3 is TGCAGTGCTTATACCCGGGACAGGGCCTCTGAAGCTTTCTTT. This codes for CSAYTRDRASEAFF.

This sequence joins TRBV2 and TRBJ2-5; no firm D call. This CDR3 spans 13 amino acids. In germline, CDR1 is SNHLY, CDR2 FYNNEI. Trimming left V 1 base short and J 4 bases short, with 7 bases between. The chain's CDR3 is CASSEVDGETQYF. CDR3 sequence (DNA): TGTGCCAGCAGTGAAGTGGACGGAGAGACCCAGTACTTC.

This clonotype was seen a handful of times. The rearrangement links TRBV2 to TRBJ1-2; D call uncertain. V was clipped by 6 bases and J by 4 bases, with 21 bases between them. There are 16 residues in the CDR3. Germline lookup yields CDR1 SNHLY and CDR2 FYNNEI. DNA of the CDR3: TGTGCCAGCAGCTTAGCTATAGGGCAATTCGGCTATGGCTACACCTTC. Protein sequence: CASSLAIGQFGYGYTF.

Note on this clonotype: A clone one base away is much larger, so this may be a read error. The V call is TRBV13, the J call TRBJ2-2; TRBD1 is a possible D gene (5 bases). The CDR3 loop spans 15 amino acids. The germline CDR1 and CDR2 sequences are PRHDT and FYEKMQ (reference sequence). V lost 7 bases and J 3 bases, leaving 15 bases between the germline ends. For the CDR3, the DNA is TGTGCCAGCACCCCTGGGGCCGATGACACCGGGGAGCTGTTTTTT. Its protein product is CASTPGADDTGELFF.